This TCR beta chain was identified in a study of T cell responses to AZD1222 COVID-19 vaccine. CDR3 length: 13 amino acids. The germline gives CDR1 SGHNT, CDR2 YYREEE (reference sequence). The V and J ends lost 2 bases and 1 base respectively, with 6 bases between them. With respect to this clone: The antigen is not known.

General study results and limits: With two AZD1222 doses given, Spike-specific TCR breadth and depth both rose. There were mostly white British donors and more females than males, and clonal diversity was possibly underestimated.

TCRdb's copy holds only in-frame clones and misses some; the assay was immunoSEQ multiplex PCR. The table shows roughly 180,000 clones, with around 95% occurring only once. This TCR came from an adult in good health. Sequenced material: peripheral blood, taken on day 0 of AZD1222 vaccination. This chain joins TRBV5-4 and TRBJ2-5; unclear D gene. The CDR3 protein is CASSFTGQETQYF. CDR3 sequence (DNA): TGTGCCAGCAGCTTCACCGGCCAAGAGACCCAGTACTTC. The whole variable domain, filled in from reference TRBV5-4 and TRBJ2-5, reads ETGVTQSPTHLIKTRGQQVTLRCSSQSGHNTVSWYQQALGQGPQFIFQYYREEENGRGNFPPRFSGLQFPNYSSELNVNALELDDSALYLCASSFTGQETQYFGPGTRLLVL.